The clone carrying this T cell receptor (beta chain) was observed a single time. Its specificity is not known. A junction boundary mismatches the germline segment, possibly from a read error. Specified treatment: oral pan-JAK inhibitor, 5-10 mg twice daily. cDNA serving as the sequencing template came from extracted, reverse transcribed RNA. The table came from immunoSEQ multiplex PCR; TCRdb's copy has only in-frame clones and leaves some out. Of 150,000 to 200,000 clones in the sample, roughly 53% are singletons; the top ten hold more than 10%. This sample stems from a study of CD8+ T cells in alopecia areata. Notes on the study in general: During tofacitinib treatment, many expanded lesional clones remained in scalp and blood. Unlike in mice, where it was clearer, TCR sharing across patients was less clear, possibly HLA-related.

The sample was CD8+ T cells sorted from blood, taken at week 24, from a patient treated with tofacitinib. This sequence originates from a human donor with alopecia areata.

CDR3 bases: TGTGCCAGCAGCTCCCCCGGGACAGGGACCAACTTC. Encoded protein: CASSSPGTGTNF. V is TRBV13 and J is TRBJ2-5; 9 nucleotides line up with TRBD1. Germline V CDR1 and CDR2: PRHDT, FYEKMQ (reference sequence). The CDR3 totals 12 residues.